The sequence of this T cell receptor (beta chain) was determined in a study of neoadjuvant anti-PD-1 for oral cavity cancer. The method was immunoSEQ multiplex PCR; TCRdb's version includes in-frame clones alone and lacks a portion of them. The table has fewer than 70,000 clones, 70% to 85% seen once. The source is a person aged 40 to 85 with oral cavity squamous cell carcinoma. The starting material was PBMCs, obtained before nivolumab (anti-PD-1) treatment.

The CDR3 loop is CASSLTGGTEAFF. The CDR3 nucleotides read TGTGCCAGCAGCTTGACAGGGGGGACTGAAGCTTTCTTT. The chain combines TRBV7-9 with TRBJ1-1, with 9 bases identical to TRBD1. CDR1 and CDR2 from the germline V gene are SEHNR and FQNEAQ (reference sequence). This CDR3 is built from 13 residues. J lost 5 bases, V lost 3 bases, and 1 base had no gene match.